Listed here are 20 T cell receptor beta chains from one sample, sequenced in a study of T cells expressing NK-cell markers (dated by TCRdb to 2018 to 2021). The library was built by means of 5' RACE. The run used an Illumina HiSeq 2000. Through TCRdb reprocessing, the reads give one entry per CDR3 protein sequence; DNA is omitted. This specimen's table enumerates a few hundred thousand distinct CDR3 sequences. The ten largest clones add up to 5.2% of the sample. The material sequenced was blood T cells: a sorted CD56 or NKG2C T cell subset, CD4+ or CD8+ T cells, or bulk PBMC T cells (not recorded which). The origin of the receptors is a man aged 18-69 years in good health.

The chain couples TRBV19 to TRBJ2-2. Germline assignment: CDR1 LNHDA and CDR2 SQIVND (reference sequence). The CDR3 covers 15 residues. CDR3 sequence: CASSIAGANTGELFF. Using reference TRBV19 and TRBJ2-2 for the parts outside the CDR3, the full variable domain is DGGITQSPKYLFRKEGQNVTLSCEQNLNHDAMYWYRQDPGQGLRLIYYSQIVNDFQKGDIAEGYSVSREKKESFPLTVTSAQKNPTAFYLCASSIAGANTGELFFGEGSRLTVL.

J is TRBJ2-5 and V is TRBV3-1; TCRdb's D call of TRBD1 is untestable without DNA. CDR1 and CDR2 (germline): LGHDT, YNNKEL (reference sequence). The CDR3 sequence is 15 residues long. This CDR3 is CASSPTRDRQETQYF.

The chain uses TRBV6-5 and TRBJ2-3; TCRdb's D call of TRBD2 is untestable without DNA. Germline V gives CDR1 MNHEY, CDR2 SVGAGI. CDR3 length: 19 amino acids. CDR3 region: CASSYAGLAGGPGLDTQYF.

This chain joins TRBV20-1 and TRBJ1-2; TCRdb names TRBD1, which stays unverified in the absence of DNA. The V gene's germline CDR1 is DFQATT and CDR2 SNEGSKA (reference sequence). This CDR3 region has 11 residues. The CDR3 region is CSASVPWGYTF.

V gene TRBV6-1 combines with J gene TRBJ1-1; TCRdb outputs TRBD1, but without DNA this stays unchecked. Germline-derived CDR1 and CDR2 are MNHNS and SASEGT. This CDR3 has 15 residues. The CDR3 loop is CASRGQGLIITEAFF.

The rearrangement joins TRBV2 to TRBJ2-7. Germline V gene lookup returns CDR1 SNHLY and CDR2 FYNNEI. The CDR3 extends over 14 amino acids. CDR3 sequence: CASSEVSRTSEQYF.

The rearrangement links TRBV5-1 to TRBJ2-1; TCRdb gives TRBD1 as the D gene, but with no DNA this cannot be confirmed. CDR1 SGHRS and CDR2 YFSETQ come from the germline V gene. CDR3 size: 16 residues. The CDR3 reads CASSLIRGGSLDEQFF.

The chain employs TRBV15 and TRBJ2-3; TCRdb designates TRBD2, a call that cannot be tested without DNA. The CDR3 is made up of 18 amino acids. The germline V gene encodes CDR1 LNHNV and CDR2 YYDKDF (reference sequence). CDR3: CATSRHRGLAGGADTQYF.

V and J are TRBV6-1 and TRBJ1-2; TCRdb names TRBD1, which stays unverified in the absence of DNA. The CDR3 has 15 amino acids. CDR1 MNHNS and CDR2 SASEGT come from the germline V gene. The chain's CDR3 is CASSAEQAANYGYTF.

V is TRBV18 and J is TRBJ2-3. The germline V gene encodes CDR1 KGHSH and CDR2 LQKENI. The CDR3 is made up of 13 amino acids. Here the CDR3 reads CASSSIAGDTQYF.

The chain has TRBV13 and TRBJ2-3; the D call from TCRdb, TRBD1, cannot be confirmed without DNA. Germline CDR1 PRHDT, CDR2 FYEKMQ (reference sequence). This CDR3 has 16 residues. CDR3 sequence: CASSPPRDSFTDTQYF.

The CDR3 reads CASSKRPGTGIEAFF. The chain is built from TRBV9 and TRBJ1-1; TCRdb's assignment of TRBD1 cannot be checked, as there is no DNA. The CDR3 is 15 residues long. Looked up from germline, CDR1 is SGDLS and CDR2 is YYNGEE.

V usage is TRBV25-1 and J usage is TRBJ2-7. The CDR3 has 11 residues. Germline CDR1 reads MGHDK; CDR2 reads SYGVNS. This CDR3 reads CASSDWLEQYF.

J is TRBJ2-7 and V is TRBV10-3; the D gene TCRdb calls, TRBD2, cannot be checked with no DNA. The CDR3 spans 11 residues. Germline loops: CDR1 ENHRY, CDR2 SYGVKD. The CDR3 sequence is CAIRARAEQYF.

The chain has TRBV5-4 and TRBJ1-1; absent DNA, TCRdb's TRBD1 call cannot be checked. This CDR3 has 13 amino acids. Germline CDR1 and CDR2: SGHNT and YYREEE (reference sequence). The CDR3 spells CASSSGTGSEAFF.

This chain links TRBV12-3 or TRBV12-4 with TRBJ1-1; TCRdb reports TRBD1, a call that lacks DNA to check it against. The CDR3 has 15 residues. The CDR3 protein is CASSLVGRGYTEAFF.

The chain joins TRBV6-1 to TRBJ2-1; TCRdb designates TRBD2, a call that cannot be tested without DNA. The CDR3 sequence is 16 residues long. The germline CDR1 and CDR2 sequences are MNHNS and SASEGT. The CDR3 protein is CASSEGSVAGRAEQFF.

The rearrangement uses TRBV7-8 and TRBJ2-6. This CDR3 contains 17 residues. CDR1 is SGHVS, CDR2 FQNEAQ, per germline. The CDR3: CASSLVRQIPGANVLTF.

The CDR3 sequence: CASSRPGTGVYEQYF. J is TRBJ2-7 and V is TRBV5-6; the D call from TCRdb, TRBD1, cannot be confirmed without DNA. CDR3 length: 15 amino acids. Germline CDR1 is SGHDT and CDR2 is YYEEEE.

The chain links TRBV7-2 to TRBJ2-2; checking the TCRdb D call of TRBD1 is not possible without DNA. CDR3 length: 16 residues. CDR1 and CDR2 (germline): SGHTA, FQGNSA. CDR3 residues: CASSLVPGMATGELFF.